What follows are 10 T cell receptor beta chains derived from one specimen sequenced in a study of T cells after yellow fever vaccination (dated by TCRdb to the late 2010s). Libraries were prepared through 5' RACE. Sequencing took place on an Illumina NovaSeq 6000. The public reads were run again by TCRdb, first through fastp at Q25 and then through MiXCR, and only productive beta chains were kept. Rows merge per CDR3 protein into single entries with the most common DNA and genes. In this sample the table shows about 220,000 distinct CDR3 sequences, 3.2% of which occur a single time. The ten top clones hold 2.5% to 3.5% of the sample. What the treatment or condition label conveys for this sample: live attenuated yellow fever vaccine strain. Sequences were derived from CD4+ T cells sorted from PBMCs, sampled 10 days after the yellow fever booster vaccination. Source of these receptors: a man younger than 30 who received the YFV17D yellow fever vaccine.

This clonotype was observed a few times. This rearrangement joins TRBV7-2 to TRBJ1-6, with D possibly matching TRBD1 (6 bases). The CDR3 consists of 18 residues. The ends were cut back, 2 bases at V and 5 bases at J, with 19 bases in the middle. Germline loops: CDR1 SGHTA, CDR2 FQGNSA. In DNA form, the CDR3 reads TGTGCCAGCAGCTTACAGGCAGTAAGGGGGGCGGATAATTCACCCCTCCACTTT. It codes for CASSLQAVRGADNSPLHF.

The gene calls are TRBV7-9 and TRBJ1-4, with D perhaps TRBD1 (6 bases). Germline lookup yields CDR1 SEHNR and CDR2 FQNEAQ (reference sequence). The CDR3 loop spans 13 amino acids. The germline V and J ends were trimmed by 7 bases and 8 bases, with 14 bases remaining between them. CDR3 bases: TGTGCCAGCACCACAGGGACTGGAGAAAAACTGTTTTTT. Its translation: CASTTGTGEKLFF.

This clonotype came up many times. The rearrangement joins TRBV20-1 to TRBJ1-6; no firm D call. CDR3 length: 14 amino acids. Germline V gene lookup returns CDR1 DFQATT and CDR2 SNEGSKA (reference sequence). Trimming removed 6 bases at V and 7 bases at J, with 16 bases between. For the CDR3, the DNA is TGCAGTGCGCTAGCGGCCCTGAAAAATTCACCCCTCCACTTT. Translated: CSALAALKNSPLHF.

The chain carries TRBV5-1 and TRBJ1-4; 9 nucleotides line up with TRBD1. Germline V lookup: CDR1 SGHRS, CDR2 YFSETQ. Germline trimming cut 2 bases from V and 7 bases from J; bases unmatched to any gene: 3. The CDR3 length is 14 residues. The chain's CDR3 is CASSLQGAGEKLFF. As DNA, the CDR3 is TGCGCCAGCAGCTTACAGGGGGCTGGTGAAAAACTGTTTTTT.

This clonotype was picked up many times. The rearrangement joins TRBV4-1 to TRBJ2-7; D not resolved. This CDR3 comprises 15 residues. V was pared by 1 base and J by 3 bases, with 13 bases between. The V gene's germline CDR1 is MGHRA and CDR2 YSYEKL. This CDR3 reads CASSQVGRPDYEQYF. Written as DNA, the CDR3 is TGCGCCAGCAGCCAAGTGGGTCGGCCGGACTACGAGCAGTACTTC.

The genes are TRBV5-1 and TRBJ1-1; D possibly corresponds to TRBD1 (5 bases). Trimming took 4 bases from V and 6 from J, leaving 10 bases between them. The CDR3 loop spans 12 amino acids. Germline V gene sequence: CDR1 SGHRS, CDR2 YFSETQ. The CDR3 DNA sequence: TGCGCCAGCAGCGGGGACTTCTCTGAAGCTTTCTTT. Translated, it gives CASSGDFSEAFF.

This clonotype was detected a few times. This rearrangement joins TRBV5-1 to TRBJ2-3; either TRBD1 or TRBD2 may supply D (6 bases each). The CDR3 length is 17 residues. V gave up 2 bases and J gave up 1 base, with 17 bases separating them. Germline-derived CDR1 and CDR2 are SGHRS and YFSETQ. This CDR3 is CASSFGWWGAGTDTQYF. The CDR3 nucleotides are TGCGCCAGCAGCTTCGGTTGGTGGGGGGCCGGCACAGATACGCAGTATTTT. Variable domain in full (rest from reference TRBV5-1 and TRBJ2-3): KAGVTQTPRYLIKTRGQQVTLSCSPISGHRSVSWYQQTPGQGLQFLFEYFSETQRNKGNFPGRFSGRQFSNSRSEMNVSTLELGDSALYLCASSFGWWGAGTDTQYFGPGTRLTVL.

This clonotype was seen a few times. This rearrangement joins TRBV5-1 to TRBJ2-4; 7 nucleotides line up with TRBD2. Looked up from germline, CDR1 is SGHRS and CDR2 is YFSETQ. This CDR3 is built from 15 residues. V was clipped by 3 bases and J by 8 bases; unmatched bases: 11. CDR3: CASSSSIGGIDIQYF. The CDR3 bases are TGCGCCAGCAGCTCGTCTATCGGGGGGATAGACATTCAGTACTTC.

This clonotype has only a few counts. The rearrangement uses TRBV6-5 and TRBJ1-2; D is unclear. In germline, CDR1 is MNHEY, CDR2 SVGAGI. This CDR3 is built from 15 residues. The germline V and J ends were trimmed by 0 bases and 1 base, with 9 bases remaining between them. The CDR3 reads CASSYSKSGNYGYTF. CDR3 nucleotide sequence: TGTGCCAGCAGTTACTCGAAGTCCGGTAACTATGGCTACACCTTC.

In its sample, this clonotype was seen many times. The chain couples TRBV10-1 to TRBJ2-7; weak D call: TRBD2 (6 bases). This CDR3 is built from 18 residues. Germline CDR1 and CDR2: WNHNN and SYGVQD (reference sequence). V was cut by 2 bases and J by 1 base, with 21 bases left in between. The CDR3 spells CASSETGDFPRGSYEQYF. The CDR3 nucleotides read TGCGCCAGCAGTGAGACGGGGGACTTTCCTAGGGGTTCCTACGAGCAGTACTTC.